The TCR beta chain under discussion was sequenced for a study of cytomegalovirus exposure and HLA in healthy donors. Broader study findings: What a later analysis reportedly showed was that an Asian-associated ancestry cluster had fewer N-insertions than the roughly 670-donor mean. The authors considered a cluster of highly shared sequence variants likely to be a sequencing artifact.

PCR used 60 Vbeta primers and 13 Jbeta primers. This table comes from immunoSEQ multiplex PCR, and its TCRdb copy is limited to in-frame clones, with some not included. The table records more than 110,000 clones, around 85% of them present only once. A word on this clone: Its antigen is currently unknown.

The germline V gene has CDR1 SGHTA and CDR2 FQGTGA. V was trimmed by 1 base and J by 5 bases, leaving 14 bases between them. This CDR3 spans 15 amino acids. V is TRBV7-3 and J is TRBJ2-5, with D maybe TRBD1 (6 bases). This receptor was obtained from a woman aged 50 to 65 in good health and CMV-seropositive. The material sequenced was PBMCs. CDR3: CASSLKGVLGETQYF. For the CDR3, the DNA is TGTGCCAGCAGCTTAAAGGGGGTACTAGGGGAGACCCAGTACTTC.